Each of the 8 T cell receptor beta chains below was sequenced from the same sample in a study of T-cell memory formation after mild COVID-19. TCRdb independently ran MiXCR on the 5' RACE reads; one entry per CDR3 protein. The data hold some 310,000 distinct CDR3 sequences, with under 25% observed a single time. Source material: PBMCs or a T cell subset sorted from them (not recorded which). The receptors stem from a man aged 18 to 30 who had mild COVID-19 (a few samples of this study predate the infection). Cell type and time point are not known.

This clonotype was observed a few times. V and J are TRBV12-3 or TRBV12-4 and TRBJ2-3; no reliable D call. With 5 bases removed from V and 0 bases from J, the gap between germline ends came to 15 bases. The CDR3 runs to 16 residues. CDR3 bases: TGTGCCAGCAGTCCTACGGTTGGAGCTAGCACAGATACGCAGTATTTT. Translated: CASSPTVGASTDTQYF.

This clonotype came up a few times. The chain combines TRBV9 with TRBJ2-3, with TRBD1 as a possible D gene (6 bases). CDR1 and CDR2 from the germline V gene are SGDLS and YYNGEE. This CDR3 has 16 amino acids. With 0 bases removed from V and 1 base from J, the gap between germline ends came to 12 bases. The CDR3 sequence: CASSVVVGAGTDTQYF. The DNA of the CDR3 is TGTGCCAGCAGCGTAGTGGTGGGGGCGGGCACAGATACGCAGTATTTT.

This clonotype has just a few counts. The chain combines TRBV7-8 with TRBJ2-5; 7 positions match TRBD1. V lost 4 bases and J lost 1; bases outside the gene matches: 9. The germline gives CDR1 SGHVS, CDR2 FQNEAQ. CDR3 length: 16 residues. The CDR3 nucleotides read TGTGCCAGCAGCTCACGACAGGGTTGGTCCCAAGAGACCCAGTACTTC. This encodes CASSSRQGWSQETQYF. Looking up the rest from reference TRBV7-8 and TRBJ2-5 gives the full variable domain: GAGVSQSPRYKVAKRGQDVALRCDPISGHVSLFWYQQALGQGPEFLTYFQNEAQLDKSGLPSDRFFAERPEGSVSTLKIQRTQQEDSAVYLCASSSRQGWSQETQYFGPGTRLLVL.

In DNA form, the CDR3 reads TGTGCCAGCAGCTTAGCTAGTTTAGCCGGGGAGCTGTTTTTT. It translates to CASSLASLAGELFF. The chain uses TRBV7-8 and TRBJ2-2; no firm D call. Germline lookup yields CDR1 SGHVS and CDR2 FQNEAQ. V lost 0 bases and J lost 6, with 8 bases in between. The CDR3 is made up of 14 amino acids.

This clonotype was detected a few times. The J gene is TRBJ2-1, the V gene TRBV9; the match to TRBD2 covers 11 bases. CDR1 is SGDLS, CDR2 YYNGEE, per germline. With 4 bases clipped from V and 5 bases from J, the junction kept 8 bases outside the gene matches. The CDR3 is 16 amino acids. The CDR3 nucleotides read TGTGCCAGCAGCCGTAGCGGGGGGGCTATAGACAATGAGCAGTTCTTC. Amino acids: CASSRSGGAIDNEQFF.

This rearrangement joins TRBV6-5 to TRBJ1-4; the D is unclear. The V end lost 2 bases, the J end lost 5 bases, and 12 bases lay between the germline ends. Germline CDR1 MNHEY, CDR2 SVGAGI. The CDR3 is 15 residues long. In DNA form, the CDR3 reads TGTGCCAGCAGTTACCGAGGACGGGGAAATGAAAAACTGTTTTTT. This codes for CASSYRGRGNEKLFF.

In this sample, this clonotype turned up a few times. The chain employs TRBV5-1 and TRBJ2-3; the D call may be TRBD1 or TRBD2 (5 bases each). The length of the CDR3 is 15 residues. The germline gives CDR1 SGHRS, CDR2 YFSETQ. The V gene lost 2 bases and the J gene lost 4 bases, with 14 bases spanning the gap. In DNA form, the CDR3 reads TGCGCCAGCAGCTTTGGACATACGGGATCAGATACGCAGTATTTT. This gives the protein CASSFGHTGSDTQYF.

This clonotype was detected a few times. The chain employs TRBV5-1 and TRBJ2-2; D possibly corresponds to TRBD1 (6 bases). CDR1 and CDR2 from the germline V gene are SGHRS and YFSETQ. The CDR3 loop spans 14 amino acids. Deletions cut 7 bases from V and 1 base from J, with 11 bases between. The CDR3 spells CASDTTGNTGELFF. The CDR3 DNA reads as TGCGCCAGCGACACGACAGGGAACACCGGGGAGCTGTTTTTT.